The entry below gives a single T cell receptor beta chain sequence along with its context. The CDR3 sequence is 16 residues long. Germline CDR1 reads MNHEY; CDR2 reads SMNVEV (reference sequence). The trim removed 10 bases at V and 8 bases at J, leaving 22 bases unmatched. The sample comes from a study of T cell changes during pregnancy in multiple sclerosis. The table came from immunoSEQ multiplex PCR; TCRdb's copy has only in-frame clones and leaves some out. Here the sample spans about 100,000 clones, around 93% being singletons. The receptor was derived from a female donor in good health, enrolled as a control in a pregnancy study. The V gene is TRBV27, the J gene TRBJ1-2; 7 positions agree with TRBD1. The specimen comprised peripheral blood, sampled in the third trimester of pregnancy. The CDR3 region is CATLKIAGTVPPGYTF. CDR3 in DNA: TGTGCCACCTTAAAAATTGCCGGGACAGTACCCCCCGGCTACACCTTC.